These 20 T cell receptor beta chains were all obtained from the same sample, sequenced in a study. TCRdb used MiXCR to reprocess the RT-PCR reads, holding one entry per CDR3 protein. The top ten clones hold about 3.9% of a sample with about 700,000 distinct CDR3 sequences, 12% to 15% of them seen once. The specimen sequenced was memory CD4+ T cells from blood. These receptors originate from a female donor in good health, serving as a healthy control.

The J gene is TRBJ1-2, the V gene TRBV28; 7 nucleotides align to TRBD1. This CDR3 has 15 amino acids. Germline-derived CDR1 and CDR2 are MDHEN and SYDVKM. After removal of 4 bases from V and 5 bases from J, the junction contained 10 bases not matched to a gene. CDR3 in DNA: TGTGCCAGCAGTTCATCGGACAGGACGGAATATGGCTACACCTTC. It codes for CASSSSDRTEYGYTF.

V is TRBV25-1 and J is TRBJ1-5; no clear D gene. V shed 2 bases and J shed 0 bases, with 8 bases lying between them. The CDR3 runs to 15 residues. The V gene's germline CDR1 is MGHDK and CDR2 SYGVNS. CDR3 coding DNA: TGTGCCAGCAGTGAACCAGGAGGTAGCAATCAGCCCCAGCATTTT. This codes for CASSEPGGSNQPQHF.

This sequence joins TRBV3-1 and TRBJ1-1, with 7 bases fitting TRBD1. Germline V lookup: CDR1 LGHDT, CDR2 YNNKEL (reference sequence). The CDR3 contains 13 residues. V dropped 4 bases and J dropped 10; count of bases not matched to a gene: 9. CDR3 in DNA: TGTGCCAGCAGCCCCCCGACAGGGTATCGAGCTTTCTTT. Its protein is CASSPPTGYRAFF.

As to this clonotype: A much larger clone lies one base from this, so it may be a read error. The chain recombines TRBV5-1 with TRBJ1-3, with D possibly matching TRBD1 (6 bases). The germline V gene has CDR1 SGHRS and CDR2 YFSETQ. Trimming shortened V by 0 bases and J by 2 bases, and 9 bases separated the two germline ends. The CDR3 contains 15 residues. The chain's CDR3 is CASSLEAGAGNTIYF. The CDR3 region has the DNA TGCGCCAGCAGCTTGGAGGCAGGGGCTGGAAACACCATATATTTT.

The table lists this clonotype with a few counts. The chain carries TRBV5-5 and TRBJ2-1; 9 bases are a match to TRBD1. From germline, CDR1 is SGHKS and CDR2 YYEKEE (reference sequence). The CDR3 totals 15 residues. V gave up 4 bases and J gave up 3 bases; unmatched junction bases: 5. This CDR3 reads CASSPGTGFYNEQFF. The CDR3 DNA is TGTGCCAGCAGCCCCGGGACAGGGTTCTACAATGAGCAGTTCTTC.

The chain uses TRBV20-1 and TRBJ2-7; D possibly uses TRBD1 or TRBD2 (5 bases each). The CDR3 consists of 16 residues. V lost 6 bases and J lost 3, with 24 bases in between. The V gene's germline CDR1 is DFQATT and CDR2 SNEGSKA (reference sequence). Written as DNA, the CDR3 is TGCAGTGCCCTGAACCAGGGTGAGGGTTTGGGCTACGAGCAGTACTTC. It codes for CSALNQGEGLGYEQYF.

J is TRBJ2-7 and V is TRBV18; no reliable D call. V lost 3 bases to trimming and J lost 3 bases, with 6 bases between them. Looked up from germline, CDR1 is KGHSH and CDR2 is LQKENI. The CDR3 contains 12 residues. The CDR3 sequence: CASSPTIYEQYF. The DNA of the CDR3 is TGTGCCAGCTCACCGACGATCTACGAGCAGTACTTC.

This clonotype was counted a few times. V and J are TRBV5-1 and TRBJ1-1; no definite D call. The ends were cut back, 4 bases at V and 11 bases at J, with 12 bases in the middle. The germline CDR1 and CDR2 sequences are SGHRS and YFSETQ. There are 11 residues in the CDR3. The CDR3 region is CASSGPQGAFF. CDR3 sequence (DNA): TGCGCCAGCAGCGGACCCCAAGGCGCTTTCTTT.

Comment on this clonotype: A much larger clone lies one base from this, so it may be a read error. The chain recombines TRBV10-3 with TRBJ1-1; no definite D call. The CDR3 contains 13 residues. Per germline, CDR1 ENHRY and CDR2 SYGVKD. V lost 10 bases, J lost 3 bases, and 15 bases lay in between. The CDR3 loop reads CATRVEEDTEAFF. Written as DNA, the CDR3 is TGTGCCACCCGAGTGGAGGAGGACACTGAAGCTTTCTTT.

The table lists this clonotype with a few counts. This sequence joins TRBV24-1 and TRBJ2-2; D gene ambiguous. From germline, CDR1 is KGHDR and CDR2 SFDVKD. The CDR3 is 15 amino acids. The V gene lost 0 bases and the J gene lost 3 bases, with 7 bases spanning the gap. The CDR3 loop reads CATSDLRSDTGELFF. The CDR3, as DNA: TGTGCCACCAGTGATTTGAGGTCAGACACCGGGGAGCTGTTTTTT.

This clonotype was observed at least ten times. The chain uses TRBV15 and TRBJ2-7; D possibly corresponds to TRBD1 (5 bases). Looked up from germline, CDR1 is LNHNV and CDR2 is YYDKDF (reference sequence). This CDR3 has 20 amino acids. Trimming stripped 10 bases from V and 4 bases from J, with 38 bases between. Here the CDR3 DNA reads TGTGCCATGTCGTACCCAGCAGTAGGTTTTACTTGTCAGGGTACGTACGAGCAGTACTTC. Its protein is CAMSYPAVGFTCQGTYEQYF.

This rearrangement joins TRBV20-1 to TRBJ1-1; a weak D match, TRBD1 (5 bases). The CDR3 loop spans 13 amino acids. CDR1 and CDR2 (germline): DFQATT, SNEGSKA (reference sequence). The germline V and J ends were trimmed by 3 bases and 4 bases, with 12 bases remaining between them. CDR3 region: CSARYPRGTEAFF. CDR3 nucleotide sequence: TGCAGTGCTAGGTATCCGAGGGGCACTGAAGCTTTCTTT.

There are many counts of this clonotype. The chain recombines TRBV6-5 with TRBJ2-7; D is ambiguous. The CDR3 consists of 16 residues. V lost 0 bases and J lost 0, with 12 bases in between. Germline V gene data show CDR1 as MNHEY and CDR2 as SVGAGI. The CDR3 sequence is CASSYSAELSSYEQYF. The CDR3 nucleotides read TGTGCCAGCAGTTACTCGGCAGAATTAAGCTCCTACGAGCAGTACTTC.

This clonotype was detected a few times. V usage is TRBV18 and J usage is TRBJ2-6; the D is unclear. The CDR3 loop spans 15 amino acids. The V end was cut by 6 bases, the J end by 2 bases, with 11 bases between. The germline gives CDR1 KGHSH, CDR2 LQKENI. The CDR3 protein is CASSQPSTGANVLTF. In DNA, the CDR3 is TGTGCCAGCTCTCAACCTTCGACTGGGGCCAACGTCCTGACTTTC.

This sequence joins TRBV18 and TRBJ1-5, with D possibly TRBD1 on 6 matching bases. This CDR3 comprises 19 residues. From germline, CDR1 is KGHSH and CDR2 LQKENI. V was trimmed by 2 bases and J by 3 bases, leaving 23 bases between them. CDR3 residues: CASSPFKLDSQSVNQPQHF. CDR3 coding DNA: TGTGCCAGCTCACCATTTAAGTTGGACAGCCAGAGCGTCAATCAGCCCCAGCATTTT.

The rearrangement uses TRBV28 and TRBJ2-5; 13 bases fit TRBD2. CDR1 is MDHEN, CDR2 SYDVKM, per germline. This CDR3 region has 17 residues. J was trimmed by 5 bases and V by 5 bases; bases with no gene match: 11. Here the CDR3 reads CASSLQTSGRAVETQYF. In DNA, the CDR3 is TGTGCCAGCAGTCTCCAAACTAGCGGGAGGGCCGTCGAGACCCAGTACTTC.

This clonotype came up many times. The chain recombines TRBV10-3 with TRBJ1-2; a possible D gene is TRBD1 (6 bases). This CDR3 region has 14 residues. V shed 3 bases and J shed 3 bases, with 11 bases lying between them. Germline lookup yields CDR1 ENHRY and CDR2 SYGVKD. CDR3 region: CAISDGGPYYGYTF. DNA of the CDR3: TGTGCCATCAGTGATGGGGGGCCTTACTATGGCTACACCTTC.

V usage is TRBV5-1 and J usage is TRBJ1-1; D gene ambiguous. V lost 0 bases and J lost 7, with 10 bases in between. This CDR3 has 13 residues. Germline lookup yields CDR1 SGHRS and CDR2 YFSETQ. The CDR3 spells CASSLEFPLEAFF. Written as DNA, the CDR3 is TGCGCCAGCAGCTTGGAGTTTCCCCTTGAAGCTTTCTTT.

This chain connects TRBV12-3 or TRBV12-4 to TRBJ1-5; TRBD1 is a possible D gene (5 bases). This CDR3 is built from 14 residues. V was shortened by 5 bases and J by 4 bases, with 12 bases between the two germline ends. The CDR3 region has the DNA TGTGCCAGCAGTACCTATCAGGGAAATCAGCCCCAGCATTTT. As protein: CASSTYQGNQPQHF.

This clonotype was detected only a few times. CDR3 amino acids: CSAIQPPGAGGPADTQYF. The CDR3 DNA reads as TGCAGTGCTATACAGCCTCCCGGAGCGGGGGGGCCAGCAGATACGCAGTATTTT. The V gene is TRBV20-1, the J gene TRBJ2-3; 10 nucleotides agree with TRBD2. Germline CDR1 reads DFQATT; CDR2 reads SNEGSKA (reference sequence). V dropped 4 bases and J dropped 4; count of bases not matched to a gene: 17. The CDR3 is made up of 18 amino acids.